The T cell receptor (beta chain) described here comes from a study of T-cell memory formation after mild COVID-19. In the study overall: The study found TCR clusters largely donor specific.

In germline, CDR1 is SGHAT, CDR2 FQNNGV. V was cut by 5 bases and J by 6 bases, with 17 bases left in between. This CDR3 has 15 residues. The study, taken as a whole, reports: The pre-infection memory compartment contained some responding clones, suggesting cross-reactive memory joined. Contracting CD8+ clones were enriched in EMRA, CD4+ mainly in CM and EM.

This clonotype has ten or more counts. Its antigen is unidentified. UMIs and sample barcodes were carried by the TCR alpha and TCR beta cDNA libraries that 5'RACE produced using constant-segment primers. One entry per CDR3 protein results from TCRdb running MiXCR on the 5' RACE reads. The sample lists around 440,000 distinct CDR3 sequences, 15% to 20% occurring once. The V call is TRBV11-2, the J call TRBJ2-1; no firm D call. The sequencing sample was made of PBMCs or a T cell subset sorted from them (not recorded which). The clonotype comes from an adult woman who had mild COVID-19 (a few samples of this study predate the infection). Cell type and time point are not known. The CDR3 nucleotides read TGTGCCAGCAGCAGACCCGGGCCCAAAGGCAATGAGCAGTTCTTC. It translates to CASSRPGPKGNEQFF.